This record covers a single T cell receptor beta chain. Authors' methods: The authors estimated nucleated cell counts from reference gene primer amplification. Profiled with immunoSEQ multiplex PCR; TCRdb holds only in-frame clones, not every one. The DNA gave D and trimming, while V, J and clone size come from that table. Here the sample spans approximately 500,000 clones, 89% being singletons. The data are from a study of blood T cell repertoires in COVID-19. Looking at the study overall: PBMCs, B-cell-depleted T cells, or T cells provided the cDNA or gDNA that made up the material.

This CDR3 spans 18 amino acids. Germline loops: CDR1 KGHSH, CDR2 LQKENI. The V gene end was trimmed by 3 bases and the J gene end by 0 bases; junction bases not matched to a gene: 14. The V and J genes are TRBV18 and TRBJ2-7; 7 bases are shared with TRBD1. The sample taken for sequencing was peripheral blood. The sequence was collected from a man between 18 and 35 years old with COVID-19, enrolled during active disease. The CDR3: CASSPRRDRELSSYEQYF. CDR3 sequence (DNA): TGTGCCAGCTCACCTCGCCGGGACAGAGAACTAAGCTCCTACGAGCAGTACTTC.